The clone carrying this T cell receptor (beta chain) was counted a few times. Its specificity is not known. This CDR3 has 16 residues. CDR1 is ENHRY, CDR2 SYGVKD, per germline. The ends were cut back, 0 bases at V and 0 bases at J, with 9 bases in the middle. These data are taken from a study of T-cell reconstitution after alpha-beta-depleted transplantation in children. Study findings and constraints: A year post-transplant, T-cell counts and diversity derived mostly from newly produced T cells. There were reportedly several hundred expanded graft clones from which alpha-beta T cells came about two months after transplant. In some patients, recipient T cells and intrathymic progenitors surviving conditioning explained high day-60 diversity.

Unique molecular identifiers featured in how the TCRbeta library was prepared. TCRdb reprocessed the PCR reads via MiXCR and lists one record per CDR3 protein. The sample has more than 200,000 distinct CDR3 sequences; over 20% are singletons. The source was PBMCs, collected before TCRalphabeta/CD19-depleted stem cell transplant. This TCR was sampled from a girl aged 2-10 years with Fanconi anemia, due to receive a stem cell transplant. The V call is TRBV10-3, the J call TRBJ2-1, with D perhaps TRBD1 (6 bases). This CDR3 is CAISESTGSSYNEQFF. CDR3 nucleotide sequence: TGTGCCATCAGTGAGTCTACAGGGTCCTCCTACAATGAGCAGTTCTTC.